One T cell receptor beta chain is described in this entry. This clonotype has more than one count but fewer than ten. This clone's antigen is unknown. Per-base qualities were not stored, and no clone one base away is much larger. The library was produced with RACE. Sequencing instrument: NextSeq 500. Library preparation attached unique molecular identifiers to individual cDNA molecules for quantitative, reproducible TCR counting. Both TCR alpha and TCR beta chains were sequenced from each blood RNA sample. Turning to the authors' computational methods: The median number of TCRs per sample was roughly 98,000, ranging from about 23,224 to 690,600. V, J and CDR3 annotation of the TCR reads was performed with the Decombinator software suite. For the PS versus PT1 abundance plots, all samples were subsampled to the same number of TCRs (28,000). Expanded TCRs were defined as absent before sensitization and observed at least eight times at the 2-week time point. Clones were called with MiXCR by TCRdb after fastp trimmed the public reads at Q25, and only in-frame beta chains were retained. A single entry per CDR3 protein holds the most common genes and DNA from its merged rows. The V and J calls and clone size come from TCRdb's table, not from the authors' own analysis. The sample table holds about 80,000 distinct CDR3 sequences, of which roughly 10% were seen once. Of the sample, roughly 2.5% falls within the top ten clones.

The data belong to a study of human T cells and chemical hapten exposure (dated by TCRdb to about 2021). About the study as a whole: For sensitization, 2% DPC in acetone was applied to a 2 cm by 2 cm area of upper inner arm skin. Patch testing on the upper back used Finn chambers containing 0.01% DPC, with scoring done after 6 days according to International Contact Dermatitis Research Group standards. Twenty-nine alopecia patients gave blood for TCR sequencing at one to four time points (pre-sensitization, 2, 6 and 24 weeks). Patient blood was sampled pre-sensitization (week 0) and at 2, 6 and about 24 weeks after DPC sensitization. In alopecia patients, the study followed how the peripheral blood TCR repertoire changed in vivo over primary and secondary sensitization to diphenylcyclopropenone (DPC), a hapten. Most of the patients in the cohort were female, and the cohort covered alopecia areata with under or over 50% scalp involvement, alopecia totalis and alopecia universalis. Patients additionally received weekly therapeutic DPC doses to the scalp throughout the roughly 24-week study period. Libraries were pooled for sequencing, and variation in per-sample TCR yields was attributed mainly to small differences in library volumes within the pool.

The full study reports these points: DPC sensitization did not change the number of TCRs with a frequency above 1 in 1000, and there was no evidence of changes in global repertoire structure. A positive correlation was found between the number of PT1 expanded TCRs and patch test score, with significance reached at thresholds 8, 16 and 32 but not 4. After repeated subsampling, the strength of the expansion versus patch-test correlation and the threshold at which it became significant changed. Because every patient had alopecia, a presumed autoimmune disease, the patients' immune response might differ from that of healthy individuals. Expanded TCRs formed significantly more large CDR3 similarity clusters than pre-sensitization or healthy control sets, consistent with antigen-driven responses.

The time point label for this specimen denotes: patch test 2, 6 weeks after DPC sensitization. The label giving this sample's treatment or condition can be read as: therapeutic diphenylcyclopropenone sensitization with weekly scalp DPC. Blood at each patch-test visit was drawn before the patch test was applied. Patients were considered eligible if aged 18 to 70, diagnosed with alopecia and deemed suitable for DPC therapy, and patients were excluded if pregnant. Unfractionated whole blood was collected in Tempus Blood RNA tubes, and total RNA was extracted from that blood. The CDR3 has 15 amino acids, counting the end cysteine and phenylalanine. Just CDR3 DNA is preserved here, 45 bases in frame from base 1. V was cut back by 3 bases and J by 5 bases, leaving a gap of 19 bases between them. CDR1 SQVTM and CDR2 ANQGSEA are derived from the germline V gene.

This sequence originates from a woman in her thirties with alopecia areata. Some clones in this sample may be carry-over from other donors' samples. The chain is encoded by TRBV29-1 joined to TRBJ1-1; the D region possibly corresponds to TRBD1 (5 bases align). The input for sequencing was whole blood, taken in connection with sensitization to the hapten diphenylcyclopropenone (DPC). The CDR3 protein: CSVDPGLGVATEAFF. The nucleotides are TGCAGCGTTGATCCGGGGCTGGGGGTCGCAACTGAAGCTTTCTTT.